This T cell receptor beta chain derives from a study of technical replicates of blood from several donors. The CDR3 runs 14 residues. Trimming took 3 bases from V and 2 from J, leaving 11 bases between them. CDR1 is GTSNPN, CDR2 SVGIG, per germline (reference sequence). Sequencing used immunoSEQ multiplex PCR; TCRdb keeps in-frame clones, though not all of them. The sample has about 73,000 clones, 93% seen once. This clonotype was obtained from a human donor in good health. Specimen: T cells isolated from PBMCs. This chain connects TRBV30 to TRBJ1-5; the D is unclear. The CDR3 sequence: CAWSPGRGNQPQHF. Here the CDR3 DNA reads TGTGCCTGGAGCCCGGGTCGGGGCAATCAGCCCCAGCATTTT.